This T cell receptor beta chain appears in the sequencing data of a study of blood T cell repertoires in COVID-19. The CDR3 length is 12 residues. V shed 0 bases and J shed 6 bases, with 3 bases lying between them. The germline V gene encodes CDR1 SGDLS and CDR2 YYNGEE. Using immunoSEQ multiplex PCR, the repertoire was profiled, and TCRdb retains in-frame clones only, with some absent. The sample includes a few hundred thousand clones, under 90% of them seen just once. The rearrangement joins TRBV9 to TRBJ2-2; no definite D call. Sequencing was carried out using peripheral blood. This TCR was sampled from a woman aged 40 to 50 who had recovered from COVID-19. The CDR3 region has the DNA TGTGCCAGCAGCGTAGCAGCCGGGGAGCTGTTTTTT. Protein: CASSVAAGELFF. The full variable domain, its missing parts supplied by reference TRBV9 and TRBJ2-2, is DSGVTQTPKHLITATGQRVTLRCSPRSGDLSVYWYQQSLDQGLQFLIQYYNGEERAKGNILERFSAQQFPDLHSELNLSSLELGDSALYFCASSVAAGELFFGEGSRLTVL.